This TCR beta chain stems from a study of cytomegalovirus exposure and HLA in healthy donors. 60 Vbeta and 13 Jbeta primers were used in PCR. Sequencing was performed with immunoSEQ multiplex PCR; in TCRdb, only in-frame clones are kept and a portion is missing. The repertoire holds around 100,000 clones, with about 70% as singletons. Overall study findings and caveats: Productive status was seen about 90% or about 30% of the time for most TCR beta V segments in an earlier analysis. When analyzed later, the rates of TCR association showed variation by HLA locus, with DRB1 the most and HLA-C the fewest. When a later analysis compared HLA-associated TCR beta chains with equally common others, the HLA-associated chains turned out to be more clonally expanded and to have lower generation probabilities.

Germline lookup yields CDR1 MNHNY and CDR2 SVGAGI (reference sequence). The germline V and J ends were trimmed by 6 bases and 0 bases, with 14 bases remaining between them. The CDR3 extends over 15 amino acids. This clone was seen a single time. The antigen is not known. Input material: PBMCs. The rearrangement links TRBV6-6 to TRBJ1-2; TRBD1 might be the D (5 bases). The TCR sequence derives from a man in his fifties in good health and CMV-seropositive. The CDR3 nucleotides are TGTGCCAGCAGCGGACATTACAGGCCTAACTATGGCTACACCTTC. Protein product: CASSGHYRPNYGYTF.